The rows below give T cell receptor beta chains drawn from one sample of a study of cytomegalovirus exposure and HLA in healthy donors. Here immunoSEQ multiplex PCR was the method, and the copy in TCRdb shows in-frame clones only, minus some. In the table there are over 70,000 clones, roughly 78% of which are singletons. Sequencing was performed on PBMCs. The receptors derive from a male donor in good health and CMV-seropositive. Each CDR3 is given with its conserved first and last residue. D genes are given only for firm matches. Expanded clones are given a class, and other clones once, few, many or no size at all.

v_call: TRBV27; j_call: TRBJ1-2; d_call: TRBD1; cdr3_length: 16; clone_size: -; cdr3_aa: CASRFDSGQPNYGYTF; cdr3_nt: TGTGCCAGCAGATTTGATTCGGGACAGCCTAACTATGGCTACACCTTC
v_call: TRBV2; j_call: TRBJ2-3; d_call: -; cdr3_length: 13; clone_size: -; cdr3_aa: CASREQEEDTQYF; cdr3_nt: TGTGCCAGCAGAGAACAGGAAGAAGATACGCAGTATTTT
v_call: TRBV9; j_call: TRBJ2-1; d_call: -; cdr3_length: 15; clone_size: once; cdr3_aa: CASSQGLVTYNEQFF; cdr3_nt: TGTGCCAGCAGCCAGGGCCTAGTTACCTACAATGAGCAGTTCTTC
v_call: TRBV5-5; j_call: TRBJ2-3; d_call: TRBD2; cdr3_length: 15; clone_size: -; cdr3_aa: CASNNLAGGPDTQYF; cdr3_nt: TGTGCCAGCAACAATCTAGCGGGAGGCCCAGATACGCAGTATTTT
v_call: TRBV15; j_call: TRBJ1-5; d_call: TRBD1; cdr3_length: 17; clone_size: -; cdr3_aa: CATSSRRTGSGNQPQHF; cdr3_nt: TGTGCCACCAGCAGTCGCCGGACAGGCTCGGGCAATCAGCCCCAGCATTTT
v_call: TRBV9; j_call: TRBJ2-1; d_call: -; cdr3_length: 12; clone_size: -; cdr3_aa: CASSVADNEQFF; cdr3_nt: TGTGCCAGCAGCGTAGCCGACAATGAGCAGTTCTTC
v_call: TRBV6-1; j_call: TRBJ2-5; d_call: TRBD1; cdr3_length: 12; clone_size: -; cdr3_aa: CASRGQVETQYF; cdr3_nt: TGTGCCAGCAGGGGACAGGTGGAGACCCAGTACTTC
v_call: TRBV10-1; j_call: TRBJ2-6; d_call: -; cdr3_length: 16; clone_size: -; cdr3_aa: CARTGHLWSGANVLTF; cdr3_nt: TGCGCCAGGACGGGACACCTCTGGTCTGGGGCCAACGTCCTGACTTTC
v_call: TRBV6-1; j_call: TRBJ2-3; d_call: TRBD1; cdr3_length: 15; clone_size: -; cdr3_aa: CASRSGTGGADTQYF; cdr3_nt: TGTGCCAGCCGATCCGGGACAGGGGGCGCAGATACGCAGTATTTT
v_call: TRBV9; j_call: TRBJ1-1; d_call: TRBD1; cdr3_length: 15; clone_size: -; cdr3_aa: CASSTDPQGVTEAFF; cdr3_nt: TGTGCCAGCAGCACAGATCCCCAGGGGGTCACTGAAGCTTTCTTT
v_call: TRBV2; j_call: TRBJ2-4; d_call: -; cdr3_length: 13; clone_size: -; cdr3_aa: CASSSSSKNIQYF; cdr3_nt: TGTGCCAGCTCCTCCTCCTCCAAAAACATTCAGTACTTC